This passage covers 3 T cell receptor beta chains from one sample sequenced in a study of molecular identifiers for immune sequencing clone quantification (dated by TCRdb to 2016 to 2019). Libraries were prepared through PCR. The run used an Illumina HiSeq 4000. TCRdb itself trimmed the public reads at Q25 with fastp, ran MiXCR and retained productive beta chains. Each entry is one CDR3 protein sequence, shown with its most common DNA and genes. This sample holds 60,000 to 70,000 distinct CDR3 sequences; around a sixth were observed only once. The top ten clonotypes cover about 1.5% of the sample. The sample consisted of naive CD8+ T cells from blood, with Jurkat cell RNA spiked in. Read against the paper, the sample's cell subset or site label means: FACS-sorted CD8+CD4-CCR7+CD45RA+ naive T cells. These receptors were obtained from a human donor in good health. Some libraries in this study had Jurkat cell RNA spiked in.

A note on this clonotype: A much larger clone is a single base away; this may be a read error. V is TRBV29-1 and J is TRBJ2-7; D might be TRBD2 (6 bases). V was clipped by 6 bases and J by 5 bases, with 26 bases between them. The germline gives CDR1 SQVTM, CDR2 ANQGSEA. This CDR3 is built from 16 residues. CDR3: CSVTGEVAGAAHEQYF. The CDR3 DNA sequence: TGCAGCGTAACTGGGGAGGTTGCCGGCGCTGCCCACGAGCAGTACTTC.

The sample holds a few counts of this clonotype. V gene TRBV2 combines with J gene TRBJ2-5, with D perhaps matching TRBD1 (6 bases). Trimming stripped 4 bases from V and 4 bases from J, with 10 bases between. Germline V gene lookup returns CDR1 SNHLY and CDR2 FYNNEI. The CDR3 sequence is 13 residues long. The DNA of the CDR3 is TGTGCCAGCAGTGGGACAGAGATAGAGACCCAGTACTTC. As protein: CASSGTEIETQYF.

There are many counts of this clonotype. The rearrangement joins TRBV29-1 to TRBJ2-1, with D tentatively TRBD2 (6 bases). CDR1 is SQVTM, CDR2 ANQGSEA, per germline. The CDR3 sequence is 12 residues long. Trimming removed 6 bases from V and 8 bases from J, with 14 bases in between. CDR3: CSVEGLADEQFF. The CDR3 DNA reads as TGCAGCGTGGAGGGGCTGGCCGATGAGCAGTTCTTC.